These 5 T cell receptor beta chains originate from one sample sequenced in a study of Ad26.COV2.S vaccination and SARS-CoV-2 variants. Noted treatment: about 20 received Ad26.COV2.S at low or high dose, single or two shots; five or six received placebo; per-sample allocation not given. After the first vaccine or placebo injection, samples were drawn on day 63. The table came from immunoSEQ multiplex PCR; TCRdb's copy has only in-frame clones and leaves some out. The sample lists about 250,000 clones; around 87% were seen once. The sample in question was peripheral blood, obtained in a trial of Ad26.COV2.S vaccine versus placebo. The source of these receptors is a person between 18 and 65 years old who received the Ad26.COV2.S COVID-19 vaccine or a placebo.

CDR3 sequence reads: CASFRDSLYNEQFF. The CDR3 coding sequence is TGTGCCTCCTTTCGCGACAGCCTCTACAATGAGCAGTTCTTC. This chain links TRBV6-5 with TRBJ2-1, with D tentatively TRBD1 (5 bases). CDR1 MNHEY and CDR2 SVGAGI come from the germline V gene. Trimming took off 11 bases at V and 3 bases at J, with 17 bases between the two ends. The CDR3 has 14 residues.

This clone was picked up one time. CDR3 amino acids: CASSALRTVNLYGYTF. The DNA of the CDR3 is TGTGCCAGCAGTGCCCTCCGGACAGTAAACCTTTATGGCTACACCTTC. This chain links TRBV6-1 with TRBJ1-2; TRBD1 might be the D (6 bases). Trimming took off 4 bases at V and 5 bases at J, with 20 bases between the two ends. There are 16 residues in the CDR3. Germline V gene sequence: CDR1 MNHNS, CDR2 SASEGT.

V is TRBV7-2 and J is TRBJ2-2, with TRBD2 matching 10 bases. The V gene's germline CDR1 is SGHTA and CDR2 FQGNSA. V was clipped by 3 bases and J by 1 base; unmatched bases: 2. This CDR3 is built from 16 residues. CDR3 in DNA: TGTGCCAGCAGCTTCGTAGCGGGAGGGAACACCGGGGAGCTGTTTTTT. Translated: CASSFVAGGNTGELFF.

The chain combines TRBV19 with TRBJ1-6; D is perhaps TRBD1 (5 bases). V was clipped by 6 bases and J by 3 bases, with 18 bases between them. The CDR3 contains 17 residues. Germline V CDR1 and CDR2: LNHDA, SQIVND (reference sequence). CDR3 coding DNA: TGTGCCAGTAGCCGACAAAGCAGGGCTGACTATAATTCACCCCTCCACTTT. Translating gives CASSRQSRADYNSPLHF.

In DNA, the CDR3 is TGTGCCAGCAGCCCGGACAGGGACCGGTCAAATGAAAAACTGTTTTTT. As protein: CASSPDRDRSNEKLFF. The chain combines TRBV5-8 with TRBJ1-4; 8 nucleotides line up with TRBD1. This CDR3 is built from 16 residues. Trimming cost V 4 bases and J 5 bases; bases outside gene matches: 10. CDR1 and CDR2 (germline): SGHTS, YDEGEE.